The T cell receptor (beta chain) described here comes from a study of T cell repertoires in cytomegalovirus infection. This clonotype was observed a few times. Its antigen is not known. Study results and limitations: Totalled public TCR beta family frequency picked out people who carried CMV plus the relevant HLA. In two of eight donors, the top clonotype was HLA-C-restricted CMV-specific.

V lost 6 bases and J 0 bases, leaving 12 bases between the germline ends. CDR3 length equals 14 residues. Looked up from germline, CDR1 is MGHDK and CDR2 is SYGVNS. TCRdb used MiXCR to reprocess the reads, holding one entry per CDR3 protein. Of some 100,000 distinct CDR3 sequences in the sample, about 22% were seen once. The sequencing sample was made of CD8+ T cells from PBMCs. The chain uses TRBV25-1 and TRBJ2-7, with D perhaps TRBD2 (6 bases). The source is a human donor in good health (CMV status not recorded). Some clones in this sample may be carry-over from other donors' samples. CDR3 loop: CASSSGLRSYEQYF. CDR3 nucleotides: TGTGCCAGCAGCTCGGGACTTCGCTCCTACGAGCAGTACTTC.